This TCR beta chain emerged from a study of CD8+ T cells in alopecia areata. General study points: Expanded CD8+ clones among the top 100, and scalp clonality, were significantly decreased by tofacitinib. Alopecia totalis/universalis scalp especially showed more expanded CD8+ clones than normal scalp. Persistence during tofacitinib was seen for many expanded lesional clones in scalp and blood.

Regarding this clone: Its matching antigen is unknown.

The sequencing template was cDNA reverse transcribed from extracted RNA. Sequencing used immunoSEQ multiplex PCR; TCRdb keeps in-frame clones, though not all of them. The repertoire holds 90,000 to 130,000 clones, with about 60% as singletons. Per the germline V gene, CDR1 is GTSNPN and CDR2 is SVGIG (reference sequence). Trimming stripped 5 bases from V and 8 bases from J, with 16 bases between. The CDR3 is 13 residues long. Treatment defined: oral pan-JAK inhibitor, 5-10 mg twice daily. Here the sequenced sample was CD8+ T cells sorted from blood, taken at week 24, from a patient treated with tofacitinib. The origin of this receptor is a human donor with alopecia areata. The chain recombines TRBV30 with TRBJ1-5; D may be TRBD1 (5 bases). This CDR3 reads CAWSGAGEEPQHF. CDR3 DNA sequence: TGTGCCTGGTCCGGGGCGGGGGAGGAGCCCCAGCATTTT.